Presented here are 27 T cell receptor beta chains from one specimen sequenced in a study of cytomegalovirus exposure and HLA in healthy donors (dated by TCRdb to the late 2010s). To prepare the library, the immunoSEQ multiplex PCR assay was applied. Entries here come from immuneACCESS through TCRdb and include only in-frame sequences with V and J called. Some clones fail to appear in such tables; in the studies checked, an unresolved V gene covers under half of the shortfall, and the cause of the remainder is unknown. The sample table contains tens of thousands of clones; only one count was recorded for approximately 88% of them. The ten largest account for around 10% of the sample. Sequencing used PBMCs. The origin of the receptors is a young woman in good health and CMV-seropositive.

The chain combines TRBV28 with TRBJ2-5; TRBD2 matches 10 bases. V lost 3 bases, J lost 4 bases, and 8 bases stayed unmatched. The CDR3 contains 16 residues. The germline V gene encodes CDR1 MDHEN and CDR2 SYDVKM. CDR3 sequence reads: CASSFSGLALGETQYF. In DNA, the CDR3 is TGTGCCAGCAGTTTTTCGGGACTAGCGTTAGGAGAGACCCAGTACTTC.

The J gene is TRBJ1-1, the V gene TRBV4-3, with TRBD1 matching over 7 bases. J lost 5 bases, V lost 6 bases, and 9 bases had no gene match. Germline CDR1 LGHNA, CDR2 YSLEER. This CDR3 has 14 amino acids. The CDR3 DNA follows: TGCGCCAGCAGTCTGGGGGCACAGGGGACTGAAGCTTTCTTT. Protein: CASSLGAQGTEAFF.

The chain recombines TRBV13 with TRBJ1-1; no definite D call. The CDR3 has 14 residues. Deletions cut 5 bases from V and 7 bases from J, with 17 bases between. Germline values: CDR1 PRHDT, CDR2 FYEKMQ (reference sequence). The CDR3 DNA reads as TGTGCCAGCAGCCTCCCAACTCGAGCTAGTGAAGCTTTCTTT. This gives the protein CASSLPTRASEAFF.

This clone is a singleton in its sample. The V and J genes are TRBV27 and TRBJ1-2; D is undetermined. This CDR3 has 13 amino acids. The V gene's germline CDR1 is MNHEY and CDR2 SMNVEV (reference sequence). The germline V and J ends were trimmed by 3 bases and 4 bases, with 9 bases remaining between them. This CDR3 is CASSFEQSYGYTF. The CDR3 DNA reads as TGTGCCAGCAGTTTCGAACAGTCCTATGGCTACACCTTC.

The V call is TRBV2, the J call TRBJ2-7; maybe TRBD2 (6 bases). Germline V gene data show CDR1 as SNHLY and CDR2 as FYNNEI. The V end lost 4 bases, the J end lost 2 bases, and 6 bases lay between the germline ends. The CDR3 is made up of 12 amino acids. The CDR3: CASSGGAYEQYF. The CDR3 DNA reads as TGTGCCAGCAGTGGCGGGGCCTACGAGCAGTACTTC.

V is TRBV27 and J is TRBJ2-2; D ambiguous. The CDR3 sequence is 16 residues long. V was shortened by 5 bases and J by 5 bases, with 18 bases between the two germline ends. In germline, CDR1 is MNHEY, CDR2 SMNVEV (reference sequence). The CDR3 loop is CASSSPHLLQTGELFF. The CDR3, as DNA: TGTGCCAGCAGTAGCCCCCACTTACTTCAAACCGGGGAGCTGTTTTTT.

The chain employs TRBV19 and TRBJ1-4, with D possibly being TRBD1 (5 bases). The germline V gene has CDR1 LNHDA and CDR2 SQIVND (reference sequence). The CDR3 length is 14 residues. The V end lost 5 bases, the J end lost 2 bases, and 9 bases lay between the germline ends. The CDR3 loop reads CASSLQATNEKLFF. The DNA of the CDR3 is TGTGCCAGTAGTCTACAGGCGACTAATGAAAAACTGTTTTTT.

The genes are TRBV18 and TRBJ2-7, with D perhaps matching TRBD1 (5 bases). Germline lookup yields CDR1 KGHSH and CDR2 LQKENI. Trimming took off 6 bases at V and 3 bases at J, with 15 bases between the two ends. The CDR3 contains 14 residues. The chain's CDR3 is CASSPWGRDYEQYF. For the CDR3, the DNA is TGTGCCAGCTCCCCCTGGGGCAGGGACTACGAGCAGTACTTC.

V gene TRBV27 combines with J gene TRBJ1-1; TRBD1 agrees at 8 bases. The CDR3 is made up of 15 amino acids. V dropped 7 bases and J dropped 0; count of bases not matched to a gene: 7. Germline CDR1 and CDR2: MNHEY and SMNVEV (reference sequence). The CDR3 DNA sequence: TGTGCCAGCAAAAGAAGGACAGGGTTGAACACTGAAGCTTTCTTT. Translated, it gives CASKRRTGLNTEAFF.

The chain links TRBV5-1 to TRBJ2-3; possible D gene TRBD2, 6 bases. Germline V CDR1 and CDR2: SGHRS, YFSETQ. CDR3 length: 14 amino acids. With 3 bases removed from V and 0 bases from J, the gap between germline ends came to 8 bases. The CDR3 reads CASSYLASTDTQYF. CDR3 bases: TGCGCCAGCAGCTACCTAGCGAGCACAGATACGCAGTATTTT.

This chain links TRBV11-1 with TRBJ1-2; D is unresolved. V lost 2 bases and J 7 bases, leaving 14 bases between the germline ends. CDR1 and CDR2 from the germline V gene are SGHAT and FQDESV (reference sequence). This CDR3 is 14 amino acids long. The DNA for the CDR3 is TGTGCCAGCAGCTTAAAGAGGAGCGAGGGTGGCTACACCTTC. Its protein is CASSLKRSEGGYTF.

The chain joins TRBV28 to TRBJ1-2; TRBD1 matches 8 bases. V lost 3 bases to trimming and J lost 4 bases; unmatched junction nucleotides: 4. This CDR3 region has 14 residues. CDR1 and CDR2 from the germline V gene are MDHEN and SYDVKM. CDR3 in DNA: TGTGCCAGCAGTTTGGCAGGGGGCGTCTATGGCTACACCTTC. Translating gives CASSLAGGVYGYTF.

The CDR3 here is CASRHPGASGSYEQYF. The CDR3 nucleotides are TGTGCCAGCAGACACCCCGGGGCTAGCGGATCCTACGAGCAGTACTTC. This chain links TRBV28 with TRBJ2-7; 7 bases agree with TRBD2. Trimming at V came to 6 bases and at J to 1 base, leaving 12 bases not matched to a gene. The V gene's germline CDR1 is MDHEN and CDR2 SYDVKM. There are 16 residues in the CDR3.

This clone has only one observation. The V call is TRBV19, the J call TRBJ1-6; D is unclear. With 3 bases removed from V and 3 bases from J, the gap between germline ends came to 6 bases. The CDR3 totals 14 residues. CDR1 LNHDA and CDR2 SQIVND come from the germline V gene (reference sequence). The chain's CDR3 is CASSIYHYNSPLHF. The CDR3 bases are TGTGCCAGTAGTATCTATCACTATAATTCACCCCTCCACTTT. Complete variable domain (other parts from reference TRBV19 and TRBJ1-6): DGGITQSPKYLFRKEGQNVTLSCEQNLNHDAMYWYRQDPGQGLRLIYYSQIVNDFQKGDIAEGYSVSREKKESFPLTVTSAQKNPTAFYLCASSIYHYNSPLHFGNGTRLTVT.

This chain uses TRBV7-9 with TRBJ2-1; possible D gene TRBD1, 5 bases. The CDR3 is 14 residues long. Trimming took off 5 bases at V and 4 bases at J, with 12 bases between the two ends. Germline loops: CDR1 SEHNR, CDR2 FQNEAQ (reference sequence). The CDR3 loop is CASSLQAGYNEQFF. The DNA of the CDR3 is TGTGCCAGCAGCCTACAGGCAGGTTACAATGAGCAGTTCTTC.

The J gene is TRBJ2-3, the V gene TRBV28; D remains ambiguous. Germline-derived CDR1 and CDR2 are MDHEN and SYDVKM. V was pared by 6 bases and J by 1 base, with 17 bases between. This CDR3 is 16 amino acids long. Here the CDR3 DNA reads TGTGCCAGCAGCCCATCGACGGGTACGGGCACAGATACGCAGTATTTT. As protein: CASSPSTGTGTDTQYF.

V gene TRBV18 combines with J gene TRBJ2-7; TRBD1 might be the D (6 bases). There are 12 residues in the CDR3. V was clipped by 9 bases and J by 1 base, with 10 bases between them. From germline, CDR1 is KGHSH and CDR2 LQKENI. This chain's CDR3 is CASCGQSYEQYF. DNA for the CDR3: TGTGCCAGTTGTGGACAGTCCTACGAGCAGTACTTC.

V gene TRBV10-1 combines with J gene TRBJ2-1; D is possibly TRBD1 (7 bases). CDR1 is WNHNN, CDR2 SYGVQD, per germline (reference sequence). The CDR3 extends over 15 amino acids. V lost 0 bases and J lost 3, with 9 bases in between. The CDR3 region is CASSESRGDYNEQFF. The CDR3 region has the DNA TGCGCCAGCAGTGAGTCCAGGGGGGACTACAATGAGCAGTTCTTC.

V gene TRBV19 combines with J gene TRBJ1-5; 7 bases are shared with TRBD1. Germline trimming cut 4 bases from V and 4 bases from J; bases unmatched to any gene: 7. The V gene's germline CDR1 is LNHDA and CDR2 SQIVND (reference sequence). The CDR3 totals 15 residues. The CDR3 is CASSNHRDSNQPQHF. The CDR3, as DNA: TGTGCCAGTAGTAACCATAGGGACAGTAATCAGCCCCAGCATTTT.

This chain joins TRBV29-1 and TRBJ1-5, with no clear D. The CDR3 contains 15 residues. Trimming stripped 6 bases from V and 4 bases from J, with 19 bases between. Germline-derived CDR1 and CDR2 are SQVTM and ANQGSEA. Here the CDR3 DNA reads TGCAGCGTCCCTGTGGTGACTGCTGGGAATCAGCCCCAGCATTTT. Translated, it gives CSVPVVTAGNQPQHF.

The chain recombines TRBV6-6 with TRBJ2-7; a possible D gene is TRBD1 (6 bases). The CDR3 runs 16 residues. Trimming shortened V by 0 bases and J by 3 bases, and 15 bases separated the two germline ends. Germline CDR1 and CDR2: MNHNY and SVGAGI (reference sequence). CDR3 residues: CASSYSAGRGGYEQYF. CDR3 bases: TGTGCCAGCAGTTACTCGGCAGGGAGAGGGGGCTACGAGCAGTACTTC.

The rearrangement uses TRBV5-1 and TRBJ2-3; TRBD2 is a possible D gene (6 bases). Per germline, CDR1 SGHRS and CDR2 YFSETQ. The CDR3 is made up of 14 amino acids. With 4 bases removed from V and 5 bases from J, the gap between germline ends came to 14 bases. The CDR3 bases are TGCGCCAGCAGCAGGACTACCGGGGGAGATACGCAGTATTTT. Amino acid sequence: CASSRTTGGDTQYF.

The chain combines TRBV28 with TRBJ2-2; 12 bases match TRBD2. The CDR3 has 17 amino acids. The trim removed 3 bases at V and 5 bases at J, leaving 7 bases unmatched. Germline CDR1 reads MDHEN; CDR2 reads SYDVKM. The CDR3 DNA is TGTGCCAGCAGTTTTCTAGCGGGGGGGCGCTTGACCGGGGAGCTGTTTTTT. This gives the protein CASSFLAGGRLTGELFF.

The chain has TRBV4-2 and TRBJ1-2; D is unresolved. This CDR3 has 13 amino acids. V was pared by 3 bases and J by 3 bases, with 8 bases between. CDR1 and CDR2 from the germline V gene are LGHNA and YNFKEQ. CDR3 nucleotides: TGTGCCAGCAGCCAGGCCGAAGACTATGGCTACACCTTC. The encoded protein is CASSQAEDYGYTF.

CDR3 sequence (DNA): TGTGCCAGCAGCTTATTAGGACTAGTTAACGCAGATACGCAGTATTTT. This codes for CASSLLGLVNADTQYF. The V call is TRBV7-2, the J call TRBJ2-3; 7 nucleotides align to TRBD2. This CDR3 is built from 16 residues. V gave up 2 bases and J gave up 4 bases; unmatched junction bases: 9. Germline V lookup: CDR1 SGHTA, CDR2 FQGNSA.

The CDR3 loop is CASSLNGETQYF. CDR3 sequence (DNA): TGTGCCAGCAGCCTAAACGGGGAGACCCAGTACTTC. The V and J genes are TRBV14 and TRBJ2-5; D gene uncertain. V was trimmed by 4 bases and J by 5 bases, leaving 8 bases between them. CDR3 length: 12 residues. Germline V gene data show CDR1 as SGHDN and CDR2 as FVKESK.

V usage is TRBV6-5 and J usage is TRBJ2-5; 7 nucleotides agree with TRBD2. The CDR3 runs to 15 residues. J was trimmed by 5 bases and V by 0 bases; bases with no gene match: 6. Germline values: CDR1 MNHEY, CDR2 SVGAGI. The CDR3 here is CASSYSTPSGETQYF. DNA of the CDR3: TGTGCCAGCAGTTACTCGACTCCTAGCGGTGAGACCCAGTACTTC.